The source of this T cell receptor (beta chain) is a study of shared clonotypes between healthy human individuals. Trimming removed 4 bases at V and 5 bases at J, with 12 bases between. CDR3 size: 13 residues. From germline, CDR1 is SGHKS and CDR2 YYEKEE (reference sequence). Naive CD45RA+ and memory CD45RA-negative subsets were split from CD4+ cells. The run depth of the assay was deep. Measured with immunoSEQ multiplex PCR; TCRdb has only the in-frame clones, and not every one. The sample lists about 1.1 million clones; around three quarters were seen once. The chain couples TRBV5-5 to TRBJ1-1, with D tentatively TRBD1 (5 bases). This sequence was found in a man younger than 30 in good health. Some clones in this sample may be carry-over from other donors' samples. The sequenced material came from memory CD4+ T cells from PBMCs. Subset described: CD45RA-negative fraction. CDR3 residues: CASSPGRETEAFF. The DNA of the CDR3 is TGTGCCAGCAGCCCGGGACGGGAGACTGAAGCTTTCTTT.